The source of this T cell receptor beta chain is a study of blood T cells in healthy people across ages. Regarding the study as a whole: Strongly correlated with naive T cell percentage was TCR beta diversity. Unsorted PBMCs blocked a conclusive comparison of naive and antigen-experienced cells.

Aged roughly 6 to 90, donors were systemically healthy Caucasians from Russia. Total RNA, at least 6 micrograms per sample, came from PBMCs. Primed by a sample-barcoded 5' primer and a J-beta primer mix, a second PCR proceeded for about 6 to 12 cycles. TCRdb processed the 5' RACE reads anew with MiXCR; each CDR3 protein has one entry. The table has about 580,000 distinct CDR3 sequences, around half seen once; the top ten hold roughly 24%. In this sample, this clonotype turned up many times. Antigen specificity is unknown. Per germline, CDR1 SEHNR and CDR2 FQNEAQ (reference sequence). Trimming at V came to 2 bases and at J to 7 bases, leaving 5 bases not matched to a gene. The CDR3 sequence is 15 residues long.

This rearrangement joins TRBV7-9 to TRBJ2-7; 13 bases are shared with TRBD2. Sequencing used blood. The TCR was taken from a man aged 80 or over in good health. CDR3 sequence reads: CASSLWTSGSGEQYF. As DNA, the CDR3 is TGTGCCAGCAGCTTATGGACTAGCGGGAGTGGAGAGCAGTACTTC.